A selection of T cell receptor beta chains follows, all from one sample in a study of T cells in localized non-small cell lung cancer. Produced via immunoSEQ multiplex PCR; TCRdb's table is partial and in-frame only. The sample yields around 3,500 clones, 20% to 25% seen once. The sample here was lung tumor tissue, taken before any cancer treatment. These TCRs come from a woman aged 40-69 years with stage I lung adenocarcinoma. CDR3s include the opening cysteine and the closing phenylalanine or tryptophan. Each record gives: D gene, V gene, clone size, J gene, CDR3 DNA, CDR3 protein. D genes are given only for firm matches. The size field is filled for only some rows; it gives once, few, many or a size class.

d_gene: -
v_gene: TRBV4-1
abundance: -
j_gene: TRBJ1-1
CDR3nt: TGCGCCAGCAGCCAAAGGGGCACTGAAGCTTTCTTT
CDR3aa: CASSQRGTEAFF

d_gene: TRBD1
v_gene: TRBV19
abundance: few
j_gene: TRBJ1-1
CDR3nt: TGTGCCAGTTCCGGGACAGGGACTACTGAAGCTTTCTTT
CDR3aa: CASSGTGTTEAFF

d_gene: -
v_gene: TRBV30
abundance: few
j_gene: TRBJ1-5
CDR3nt: TGTGCCTGGAGTGTAATGGGACATAGCAATCAGCCCCAGCATTTT
CDR3aa: CAWSVMGHSNQPQHF

d_gene: -
v_gene: TRBV5-1
abundance: few
j_gene: TRBJ1-3
CDR3nt: TGCGCCAGCAGCTTGCGAGGGGAAGGAAACACCATATATTTT
CDR3aa: CASSLRGEGNTIYF

d_gene: TRBD1
v_gene: TRBV6-8
abundance: few
j_gene: TRBJ2-7
CDR3nt: TGTGCCAGCAGTCGGACCGGGACAGGGGGCTATCGGGAGCAGTACTTC
CDR3aa: CASSRTGTGGYREQYF

d_gene: -
v_gene: TRBV6-8
abundance: medium-sized
j_gene: TRBJ1-2
CDR3nt: TGTGCCAGCAGTTACGGCGTTCTCTCGGTCTATGGCTACACCTTC
CDR3aa: CASSYGVLSVYGYTF

d_gene: -
v_gene: TRBV12-5
abundance: -
j_gene: TRBJ2-3
CDR3nt: TGTGCCAGCAAATCGCGGTATGGACAGCCGACAGATACGCAGTATTTT
CDR3aa: CASKSRYGQPTDTQYF

d_gene: -
v_gene: TRBV6-8
abundance: -
j_gene: TRBJ1-5
CDR3nt: TGTGCCAGCAGGACGGGAGGGGGTGTCAATCAGCCCCAGCATTTT
CDR3aa: CASRTGGGVNQPQHF

d_gene: -
v_gene: TRBV16
abundance: -
j_gene: TRBJ1-1
CDR3nt: TGTGCCAGCAGCCAACGTACAGAACGCACTGAAGCTTTCTTT
CDR3aa: CASSQRTERTEAFF

d_gene: -
v_gene: TRBV4-1
abundance: -
j_gene: TRBJ1-2
CDR3nt: TGCGCCAGCAGCCAAGATCCTGGGGCCCGAAATGGCTACACCTTC
CDR3aa: CASSQDPGARNGYTF

d_gene: TRBD2
v_gene: TRBV19
abundance: -
j_gene: TRBJ2-1
CDR3nt: TGTGCCAGTAGTACCCCTCGCCTACTAGCGGGGGGAGGGGGGTCGAACAATGAGCAGTTCTTC
CDR3aa: CASSTPRLLAGGGGSNNEQFF

d_gene: TRBD1
v_gene: TRBV7-6
abundance: few
j_gene: TRBJ1-1
CDR3nt: TGTGCCAGCGCCGGACAGGGGTGGCTTTCGAACACTGAAGCTTTCTTT
CDR3aa: CASAGQGWLSNTEAFF

d_gene: -
v_gene: TRBV11-3
abundance: many
j_gene: TRBJ2-7
CDR3nt: TGTGCCAGCAGCGCCCGTGTACTTTCCAGGGGTCGTATTCCCTACGAGCAGTACTTC
CDR3aa: CASSARVLSRGRIPYEQYF

d_gene: -
v_gene: TRBV18
abundance: -
j_gene: TRBJ2-3
CDR3nt: TGTGCCAGCTCTTTCCAAGGGGGGGCCACAGATACGCAGTATTTT
CDR3aa: CASSFQGGATDTQYF

d_gene: -
v_gene: TRBV2
abundance: few
j_gene: TRBJ2-3
CDR3nt: TGTGCCAGCCCGGGTGGTGAGAGCACAGATACGCAGTATTTT
CDR3aa: CASPGGESTDTQYF